This T cell receptor beta chain appears in the sequencing data of a study of graft-versus-host responses after intestinal transplantation. At the level of the study: Multivisceral, liver-intestinal, or isolated intestinal transplants were performed in recipients. Recipients were all induced with anti-thymocyte globulin, then given tacrolimus and steroids for about 3 years. Overall study findings and caveats: In recipient marrow, GvH clones were found, and some appeared first in ileum or blood. Maximum circulating GvH clone levels tracked with early post-transplant HvG decreases.

Of note for this clone: Antigen specificity is unknown.

TCRdb's table, derived via immunoSEQ multiplex PCR, lists solely in-frame clones and lacks some. The table shows 80,000 or so clones, with roughly 90% occurring only once. Trimming removed 6 bases at V and 1 base at J, with 18 bases between. This CDR3 is built from 16 residues. Per the germline V gene, CDR1 is SNHLY and CDR2 is FYNNEI. The sequence was obtained from a human patient who received an intestinal transplant, so some T cells may come from the graft donor. Sequences were derived from PBMCs, sampled 98 days after intestinal transplantation. The chain has TRBV2 and TRBJ1-1, with D possibly TRBD1 on 5 matching bases. The CDR3 sequence: CASSDGTLRGNTEAFF. Written as DNA, the CDR3 is TGTGCCAGCAGCGACGGGACCCTACGGGGGAACACTGAAGCTTTCTTT.